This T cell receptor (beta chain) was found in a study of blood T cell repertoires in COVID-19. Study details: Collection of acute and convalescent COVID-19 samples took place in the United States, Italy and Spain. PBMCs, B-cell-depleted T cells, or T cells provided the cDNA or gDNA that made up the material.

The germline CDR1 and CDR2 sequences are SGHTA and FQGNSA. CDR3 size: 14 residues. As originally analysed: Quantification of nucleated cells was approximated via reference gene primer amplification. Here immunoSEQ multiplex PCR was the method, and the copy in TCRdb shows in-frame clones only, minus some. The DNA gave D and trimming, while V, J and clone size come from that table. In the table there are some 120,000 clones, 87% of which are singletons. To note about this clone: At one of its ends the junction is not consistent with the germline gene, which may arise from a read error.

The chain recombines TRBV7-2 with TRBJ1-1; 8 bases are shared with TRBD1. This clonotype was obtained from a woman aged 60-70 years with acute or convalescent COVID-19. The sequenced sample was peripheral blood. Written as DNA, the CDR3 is TGTGCCAGCAGCTTAGTCTCGGGGACAGGTGAAGCTTTTTTT. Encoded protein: CASSLVSGTGEAFF.